The 17 T cell receptor beta chains below were found in one sample sequenced in a study of Ad26.COV2.S vaccination and SARS-CoV-2 variants. Repertoires were generated with immunoSEQ multiplex PCR, while TCRdb's copy carries only in-frame clones and drops some. The data hold around 450,000 clones, with over 75% observed a single time. Treatment here: roughly 18 received Ad26.COV2.S at low or high dose, single or two shots; roughly five received placebo; per-sample allocation not given. Collection of samples fell on day 63 after the first vaccine or placebo injection. Sample: peripheral blood, taken in a trial of Ad26.COV2.S vaccine versus placebo. These receptors all come from a person between 18 and 65 years old who received the Ad26.COV2.S COVID-19 vaccine or a placebo.

This chain joins TRBV9 and TRBJ2-5; 9 nucleotides align to TRBD1. This CDR3 region has 16 residues. Germline lookup yields CDR1 SGDLS and CDR2 YYNGEE. V dropped 0 bases and J dropped 5; count of bases not matched to a gene: 8. CDR3 sequence (DNA): TGTGCCAGCAGCGTAGGAGTGACAGGGGGTTTGGAGACCCAGTACTTC. Amino acids: CASSVGVTGGLETQYF. Looking up the rest from reference TRBV9 and TRBJ2-5 gives the full variable domain: DSGVTQTPKHLITATGQRVTLRCSPRSGDLSVYWYQQSLDQGLQFLIQYYNGEERAKGNILERFSAQQFPDLHSELNLSSLELGDSALYFCASSVGVTGGLETQYFGPGTRLLVL.

The chain uses TRBV2 and TRBJ2-2; tentatively, D is TRBD2 (6 bases). The CDR3 has 13 residues. The germline V gene has CDR1 SNHLY and CDR2 FYNNEI. Trimming stripped 7 bases from V and 5 bases from J, with 11 bases between. This chain's CDR3 is CASILARTGELFF. CDR3 DNA sequence: TGTGCCAGCATTCTAGCGAGGACCGGGGAGCTGTTTTTT.

This clone was picked up one time. The chain combines TRBV5-1 with TRBJ2-5, with a tentative D call TRBD1 (5 bases). V dropped 4 bases and J dropped 0 bases, with 13 bases sitting between them. CDR1 SGHRS and CDR2 YFSETQ come from the germline V gene. The CDR3 has 15 amino acids. CDR3 amino acids: CASSPEPGHQETQYF. In DNA, the CDR3 is TGCGCCAGCAGCCCCGAACCAGGGCACCAAGAGACCCAGTACTTC.

The J gene is TRBJ2-3, the V gene TRBV4-3; the D gene is possibly TRBD2 (5 bases). The germline gives CDR1 LGHNA, CDR2 YSLEER. The germline V and J ends were trimmed by 1 base and 2 bases, with 16 bases remaining between them. CDR3 size: 17 residues. The CDR3 sequence: CASSQGSVGDPTDTQYF. DNA for the CDR3: TGCGCCAGCAGCCAAGGAAGTGTGGGAGACCCCACAGATACGCAGTATTTT.

The chain carries TRBV2 and TRBJ2-7; no reliable D call. V dropped 5 bases and J dropped 3 bases, with 5 bases sitting between them. CDR3 length: 11 residues. Germline loops: CDR1 SNHLY, CDR2 FYNNEI. The chain's CDR3 is CASSPDYEQYF. The CDR3 DNA reads as TGTGCCAGCAGTCCTGACTACGAGCAGTACTTC.

This rearrangement joins TRBV29-1 to TRBJ1-2, with D hard to call. V lost 4 bases and J 6 bases, leaving 15 bases between the germline ends. Germline CDR1 SQVTM, CDR2 ANQGSEA. The CDR3 totals 13 residues. In nucleotides, the CDR3 is TGCAGCGTTGTTGGGTCTCCCGGCCATGGCTACACCTTC. Residues: CSVVGSPGHGYTF.

The V call is TRBV24-1, the J call TRBJ2-7, with a possible D match to TRBD1 (6 bases). Per germline, CDR1 KGHDR and CDR2 SFDVKD. V lost 10 bases and J 0 bases, leaving 12 bases between the germline ends. This CDR3 contains 13 residues. The CDR3 region is CATATGDSYEQYF. CDR3 bases: TGTGCCACAGCGACAGGCGACTCCTACGAGCAGTACTTC.

V gene TRBV19 combines with J gene TRBJ1-4; D remains unclear. The CDR3 is 12 residues long. Germline V gives CDR1 LNHDA, CDR2 SQIVND (reference sequence). The germline V and J ends were trimmed by 8 bases and 8 bases, with 12 bases remaining between them. The CDR3 spells CASVSPREKLFF. DNA for the CDR3: TGTGCCAGTGTCAGCCCGAGGGAAAAACTGTTTTTT.

The chain links TRBV7-9 to TRBJ2-4, with D possibly TRBD1 on 6 matching bases. V was cut by 5 bases and J by 1 base, with 15 bases left in between. The length of the CDR3 is 16 residues. Germline V gene data show CDR1 as SEHNR and CDR2 as FQNEAQ (reference sequence). The CDR3, as DNA: TGTGCCAGCAGCGTTACAGGGTCCAAGGCCAAAAACATTCAGTACTTC. Its translation: CASSVTGSKAKNIQYF.

As to this clone: This sample also contains other DNA sequences that code for the same CDR3. This chain joins TRBV12-3 or TRBV12-4 and TRBJ2-7; D is perhaps TRBD2 (5 bases). The CDR3 covers 11 residues. V gave up 8 bases and J gave up 6 bases, with 11 bases separating them. Here the CDR3 reads CASSLAGEQYF. The CDR3 DNA follows: TGTGCCAGCTCCTTGGCGGGCGAGCAGTACTTC.

The V and J genes are TRBV3-1 (or the pseudogene TRBV3-2) and TRBJ1-2; D not resolved. The germline V and J ends were trimmed by 2 bases and 10 bases, with 11 bases remaining between them. CDR1 and CDR2 from the germline V gene are LGHDT and YNNKEL (reference sequence). This CDR3 comprises 12 residues. The CDR3 DNA follows: TGTGCCAGCAGCCAACGAGCCCAGTTCTACACCTTC. This codes for CASSQRAQFYTF.

This clone has more than one count but fewer than ten. At one end, the junction sequence differs from germline, possibly due to a read error. V usage is TRBV29-1 and J usage is TRBJ2-1; D is unclear. The CDR3 is 8 amino acids. In germline, CDR1 is SQVTM, CDR2 ANQGSEA. The CDR3 DNA follows: TGCAGCGTTGAAAGACACGTCTTC. It yields the protein CSVERHVF.

CDR3 sequence (DNA): TGTGCCAGCAGCGTACAGGGGGGGTACGAGCAGTACTTC. Its translation: CASSVQGGYEQYF. The rearrangement joins TRBV7-6 to TRBJ2-7; tentative D call: TRBD1 (8 bases). The V and J ends lost 5 bases and 4 bases respectively, with 12 bases between them. Germline assignment: CDR1 SGHVS and CDR2 FNYEAQ. The CDR3 is 13 residues long.

The J gene is TRBJ1-5, the V gene TRBV18; D is perhaps TRBD1 (6 bases). This CDR3 has 13 residues. Germline CDR1 is KGHSH and CDR2 is LQKENI. V gave up 3 bases and J gave up 5 bases, with 8 bases separating them. The CDR3 protein is CASSPSGDQPQHF. CDR3 sequence (DNA): TGTGCCAGCTCACCTTCAGGGGATCAGCCCCAGCATTTT.

The chain joins TRBV30 to TRBJ2-3; D unclear. The V end lost 1 base, the J end lost 0 bases, and 11 bases lay between the germline ends. Germline CDR1 is GTSNPN and CDR2 is SVGIG (reference sequence). The CDR3 totals 15 residues. The CDR3 sequence is CAWSAPRDSTDTQYF. CDR3 nucleotide sequence: TGTGCCTGGAGTGCCCCCCGTGATAGCACAGATACGCAGTATTTT.

This clone appeared once. CDR3 bases: TGCAGCGTCGGTCCCACTTCCCTCCTTGGGGGGAACACTGAAGCTTTCTTT. It translates to CSVGPTSLLGGNTEAFF. V usage is TRBV29-1 and J usage is TRBJ1-1; D might be TRBD1 (5 bases). V was trimmed by 6 bases and J by 1 base, leaving 24 bases between them. CDR1 is SQVTM and CDR2 is ANQGSEA in the germline V gene. There are 17 residues in the CDR3.

This clone was counted once. This rearrangement joins TRBV6-5 to TRBJ2-5; 7 nucleotides agree with TRBD1. The CDR3 contains 14 residues. CDR1 and CDR2 (germline): MNHEY, SVGAGI. The J segment lost 5 bases and the V segment lost 2 bases, leaving 5 bases of the junction unmatched. The CDR3 region has the DNA TGTGCCAGCAGTTACGACAGGGTGGGGGAGACCCAGTACTTC. It codes for CASSYDRVGETQYF.